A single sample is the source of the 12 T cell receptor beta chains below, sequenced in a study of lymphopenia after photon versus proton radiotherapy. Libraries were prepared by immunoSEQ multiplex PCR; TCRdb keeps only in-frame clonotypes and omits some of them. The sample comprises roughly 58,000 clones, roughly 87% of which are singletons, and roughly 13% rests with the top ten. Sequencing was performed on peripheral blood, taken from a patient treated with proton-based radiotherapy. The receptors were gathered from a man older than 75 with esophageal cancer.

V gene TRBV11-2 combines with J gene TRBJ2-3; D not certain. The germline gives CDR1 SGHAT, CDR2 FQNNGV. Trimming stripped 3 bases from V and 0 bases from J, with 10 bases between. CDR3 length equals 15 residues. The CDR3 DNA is TGTGCCAGCAGCTTGGGGAACCCTAGCACAGATACGCAGTATTTT. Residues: CASSLGNPSTDTQYF. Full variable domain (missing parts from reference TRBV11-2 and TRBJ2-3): EAGVAQSPRYKIIEKRQSVAFWCNPISGHATLYWYQQILGQGPKLLIQFQNNGVVDDSQLPKDRFSAERLKGVDSTLKIQPAKLEDSAVYLCASSLGNPSTDTQYFGPGTRLTVL.

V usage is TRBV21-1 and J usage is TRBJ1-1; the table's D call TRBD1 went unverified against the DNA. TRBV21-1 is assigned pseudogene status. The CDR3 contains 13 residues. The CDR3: CAGRQGSDTEAFF. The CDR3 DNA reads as TGTGCCGGTCGACAGGGCAGCGACACTGAAGCTTTCTTT.

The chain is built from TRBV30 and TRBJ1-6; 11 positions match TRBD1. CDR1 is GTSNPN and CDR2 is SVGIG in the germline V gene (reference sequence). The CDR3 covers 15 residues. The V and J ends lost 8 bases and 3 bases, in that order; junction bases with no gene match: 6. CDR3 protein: CASPGQGDYNSPLHF. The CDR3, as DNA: TGTGCCAGCCCGGGACAGGGGGACTATAATTCACCCCTCCACTTT.

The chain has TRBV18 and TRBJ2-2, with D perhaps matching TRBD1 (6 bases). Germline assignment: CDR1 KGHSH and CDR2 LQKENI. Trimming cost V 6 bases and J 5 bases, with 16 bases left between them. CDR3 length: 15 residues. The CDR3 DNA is TGTGCCAGCTCCGAGAACCACAGGGAGACCGGGGAGCTGTTTTTT. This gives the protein CASSENHRETGELFF.

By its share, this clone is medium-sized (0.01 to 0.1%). CDR3 region: CASSLGVEQYF. CDR3 in DNA: TGTGCCAGCAGTTTAGGGGTGGAGCAGTACTTC. This chain joins TRBV27 and TRBJ2-7; D is unresolved. Trimming left V 2 bases short and J 7 bases short, with 6 bases between. The CDR3 contains 11 residues. Per the germline V gene, CDR1 is MNHEY and CDR2 is SMNVEV (reference sequence).

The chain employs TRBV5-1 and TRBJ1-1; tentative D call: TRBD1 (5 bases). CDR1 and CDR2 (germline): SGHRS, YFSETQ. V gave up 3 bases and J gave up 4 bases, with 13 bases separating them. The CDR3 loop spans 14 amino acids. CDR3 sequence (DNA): TGCGCCAGCAGCTGGCAGGGTAGCAGCACTGAAGCTTTCTTT. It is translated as CASSWQGSSTEAFF.

CDR3 sequence: CASSVTGSGSYEQFF. The CDR3 DNA reads as TGTGCCAGCAGCGTAACAGGGTCAGGGTCTTATGAGCAGTTCTTC. The chain combines TRBV9 with TRBJ2-1; D is perhaps TRBD1 (6 bases). Trimming shortened V by 1 base and J by 8 bases, and 16 bases separated the two germline ends. The V gene's germline CDR1 is SGDLS and CDR2 YYNGEE. CDR3 size: 15 residues.

In nucleotides, the CDR3 is TGTGCCAGCAGGCAGCGGGGTGCAGATACGCAGTATTTT. This sequence encodes CASRQRGADTQYF. The V and J genes are TRBV7-2 and TRBJ2-3, with 7 positions matching TRBD2. There are 13 residues in the CDR3. Trimming at V came to 6 bases and at J to 4 bases, leaving 4 bases not matched to a gene. Germline CDR1 reads SGHTA; CDR2 reads FQGNSA.

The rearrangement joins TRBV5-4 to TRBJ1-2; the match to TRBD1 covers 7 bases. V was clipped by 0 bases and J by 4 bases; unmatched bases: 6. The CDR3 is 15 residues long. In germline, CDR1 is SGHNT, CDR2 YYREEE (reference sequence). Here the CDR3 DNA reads TGTGCCAGCAGCTTGGGTTGGTCAGGGGGCTATGGCTACACCTTC. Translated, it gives CASSLGWSGGYGYTF. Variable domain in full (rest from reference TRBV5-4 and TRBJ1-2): ETGVTQSPTHLIKTRGQQVTLRCSSQSGHNTVSWYQQALGQGPQFIFQYYREEENGRGNFPPRFSGLQFPNYSSELNVNALELDDSALYLCASSLGWSGGYGYTFGSGTRLTVV.

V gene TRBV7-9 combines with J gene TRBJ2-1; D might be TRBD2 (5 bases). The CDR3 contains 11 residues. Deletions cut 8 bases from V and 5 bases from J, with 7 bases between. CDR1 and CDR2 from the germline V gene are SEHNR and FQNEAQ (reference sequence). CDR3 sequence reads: CASQRNNEQFF. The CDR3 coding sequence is TGTGCCAGCCAGCGGAACAATGAGCAGTTCTTC.

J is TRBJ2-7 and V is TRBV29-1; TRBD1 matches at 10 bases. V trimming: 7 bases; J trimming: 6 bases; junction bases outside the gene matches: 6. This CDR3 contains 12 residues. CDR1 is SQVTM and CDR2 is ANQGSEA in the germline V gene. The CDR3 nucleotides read TGCAGCGGGCGGGACAGGGGCACCGAGCAGTACTTC. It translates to CSGRDRGTEQYF.

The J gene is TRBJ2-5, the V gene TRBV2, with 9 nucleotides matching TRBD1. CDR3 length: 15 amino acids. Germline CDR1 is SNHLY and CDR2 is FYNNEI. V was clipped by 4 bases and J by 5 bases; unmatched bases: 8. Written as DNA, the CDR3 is TGTGCCAGCAGTGTAGAACAGGGGGCTGGGGAGACCCAGTACTTC. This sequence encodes CASSVEQGAGETQYF.